The clone carrying this T cell receptor beta chain turned up a few times. Its target is not known. Trimming took 3 bases from V and 5 from J, leaving 11 bases between them. The germline V gene has CDR1 LGHDT and CDR2 YNNKEL (reference sequence). The CDR3 totals 14 residues. These data come from a study of regulatory T cells in long-lasting Graves disease. About the study: Graves' cases, newly diagnosed, had used antithyroid drugs under 3 months. Overall study findings and caveats: Persistent disease was characterized by preferential usage of TRBV28, TRBJ1-2 and TRBJ2-5.

Time point denoted: newly diagnosed GD, antithyroid drugs for less than 3 months. PBMC-extracted RNA yielded the TCR library. Arm-PCR with iRepertoire HTBI primers amplified the CDR3 regions for these TCR beta libraries. TCRdb reprocessed the multiplex PCR reads via MiXCR and lists one record per CDR3 protein. This sample carries over 500,000 distinct CDR3 sequences, about 15% of them seen once, and the ten largest clones take more than 10%. These data were likewise used in another study, on T cells in Graves' hyperthyroidism and ophthalmopathy. Per that paper: Patients showing uncontrolled infection, other autoimmune disease, pregnancy or lactation were ineligible. Primed by the HTBI set, a first-round RT-PCR was run on the TCR CDR3.

This receptor was identified in a man aged 18 to 35 with Graves disease. V usage is TRBV3-1 and J usage is TRBJ2-1; D possibly corresponds to TRBD1 (6 bases). The sequences come from peripheral blood mononuclear cells (PBMCs), collected at new diagnosis, from a patient treated with antithyroid drugs. CDR3 nucleotide sequence: TGTGCCAGCAGCCATCATGGACAGAACAATGAGCAGTTCTTC. Translated: CASSHHGQNNEQFF.